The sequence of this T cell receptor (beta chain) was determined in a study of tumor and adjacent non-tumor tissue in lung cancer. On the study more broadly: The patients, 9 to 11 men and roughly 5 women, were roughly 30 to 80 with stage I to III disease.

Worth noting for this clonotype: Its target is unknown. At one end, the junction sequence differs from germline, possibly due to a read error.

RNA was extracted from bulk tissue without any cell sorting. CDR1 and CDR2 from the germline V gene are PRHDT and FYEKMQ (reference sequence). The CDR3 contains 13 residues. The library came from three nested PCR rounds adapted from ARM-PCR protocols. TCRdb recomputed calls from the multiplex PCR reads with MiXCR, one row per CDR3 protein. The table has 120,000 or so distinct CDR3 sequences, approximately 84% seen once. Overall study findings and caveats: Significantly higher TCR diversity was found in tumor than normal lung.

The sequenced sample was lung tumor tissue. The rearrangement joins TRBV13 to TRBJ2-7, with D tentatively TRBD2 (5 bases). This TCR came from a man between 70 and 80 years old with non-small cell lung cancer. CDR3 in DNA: TGTGCCAGCATCTCAACCACGGGGTACGATCAGTACTTC. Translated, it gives CASISTTGYDQYF.